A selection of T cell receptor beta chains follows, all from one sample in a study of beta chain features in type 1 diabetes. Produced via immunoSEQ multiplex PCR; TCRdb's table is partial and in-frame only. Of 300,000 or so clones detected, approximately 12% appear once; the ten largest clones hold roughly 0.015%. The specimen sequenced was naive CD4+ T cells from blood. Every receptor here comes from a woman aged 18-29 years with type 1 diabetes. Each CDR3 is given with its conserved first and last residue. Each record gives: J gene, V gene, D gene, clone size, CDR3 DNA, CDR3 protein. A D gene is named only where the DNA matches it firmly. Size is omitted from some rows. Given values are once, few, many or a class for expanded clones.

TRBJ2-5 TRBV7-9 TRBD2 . TGTGCCAGCAGCTTAGTACCGCTAGCGGGAGGGCCTAGGTTAGAGACCCAGTACTTC CASSLVPLAGGPRLETQYF
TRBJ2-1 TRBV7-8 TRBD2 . TGTGCCAGCAGCTTAGTAGCGGGAGCGCCCTTGAATGAGCAGTTCTTC CASSLVAGAPLNEQFF
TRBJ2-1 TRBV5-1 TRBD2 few TGCGCCAGCAGCTTGGTAGCGGGAGTTGTCAATGAGCAGTTCTTC CASSLVAGVVNEQFF
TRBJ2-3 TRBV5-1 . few TGCGCCAGCAGCTTACTCGCTAGCACAGATACGCAGTATTTT CASSLLASTDTQYF
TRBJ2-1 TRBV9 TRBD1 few TGTGCCAGCAGCGCAAGGGACAGGTCCTACAATGAGCAGTTCTTC CASSARDRSYNEQFF
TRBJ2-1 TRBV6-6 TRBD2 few TGTGCCAGCAGTTACTATACTAGCGGGAGGGCCGAGCAGTTCTTC CASSYYTSGRAEQFF
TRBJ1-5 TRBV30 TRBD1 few TGTGCCTGGAGCGTCGGGACAGCCCCCCGTCAGCCCCAGCATTTT CAWSVGTAPRQPQHF
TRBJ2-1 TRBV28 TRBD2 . TGTGCCAGCAGTCCCGAAACGGGACTAGCGCCAAATGAGCAGTTCTTC CASSPETGLAPNEQFF
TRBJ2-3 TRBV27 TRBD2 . TGTGCCAGCAGTATGACTAGCGCAGATACGCAGTATTTT CASSMTSADTQYF
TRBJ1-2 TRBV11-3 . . TGTGCCAGCAGCTTATGGGGCTCGGGTGGCTACACCTTC CASSLWGSGGYTF
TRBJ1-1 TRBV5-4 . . TGTGCCAGCAGCTTCCGAGAGGGCAAAGGGTCCTTT CASSFREGKGSF
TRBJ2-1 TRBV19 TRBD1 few TGTGCCAGTAGTTCTGGACAGGGCTCCTACAATGAGCAGTTCTTC CASSSGQGSYNEQFF
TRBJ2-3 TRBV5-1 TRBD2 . TGCGCCAGCAGCTTGGGGACTAGCGGGAGCCAAACAGATACGCAGTATTTT CASSLGTSGSQTDTQYF
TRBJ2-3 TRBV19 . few TGTGCCAGTACTATGAAGGCCGGGACGCAGTATTTT CASTMKAGTQYF
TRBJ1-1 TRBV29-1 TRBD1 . TGCAGCGTTGAAGAACAGGGGGCGTTTGATGCTTTCTTT CSVEEQGAFDAFF
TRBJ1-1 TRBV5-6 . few TGTGCCAGCAGCGGCGACATTGCGGGGAGTGAAGCTTTCTTT CASSGDIAGSEAFF
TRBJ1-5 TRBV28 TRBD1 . TGTGCCAGCAGTCCGTGGACAGGGGGCTTTCAGCCCCAGCATTTT CASSPWTGGFQPQHF
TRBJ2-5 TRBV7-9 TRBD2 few TGTGCCAGCAGCTTAGGGTTGGGCCTAGCGGGAGAAGAGACCCAGTACTTC CASSLGLGLAGEETQYF
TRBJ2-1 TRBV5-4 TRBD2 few TGTGCCAGCAGCTCGATAGGTAGCGGGGCGGCGAATGAGCAGTTCTTC CASSSIGSGAANEQFF
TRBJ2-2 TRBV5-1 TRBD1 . TGCGCCAGCAGTTCGACAGGGGGCCCGAACACCGGGGAGCTGTTTTTT CASSSTGGPNTGELFF
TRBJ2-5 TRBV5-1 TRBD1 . TGCGCCAGCAGCTCGGCACAGGGGGCGTGGGAGACCCAGTACTTC CASSSAQGAWETQYF
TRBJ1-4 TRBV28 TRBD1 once TGTGCCAGCAGGGACAGGGGAGGGAGATGGGAAAAACTGTTTTTT CASRDRGGRWEKLFF
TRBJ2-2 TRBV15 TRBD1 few TGTGCCACCAGCAGATCAGGGGGAGCTAAGGCCGGGGAGCTGTTTTTT CATSRSGGAKAGELFF
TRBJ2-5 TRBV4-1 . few TGCGCCAGCAGCCGAACGGGACTCCCAAGAGAGACCCAGTACTTC CASSRTGLPRETQYF
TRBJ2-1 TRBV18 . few TGTGCCAGCTCCCCTCCAGGGCGGTACAATGAGCAGTTCTTC CASSPPGRYNEQFF